The rows below give T cell receptor beta chains drawn from one sample of a study of beta chain features in type 1 diabetes. Profiled with immunoSEQ multiplex PCR; TCRdb holds only in-frame clones, not every one. The data contain hundreds of thousands of clones, about 16% of them singletons. The sequencing input was naive CD4+ T cells from blood. These receptors all come from a young man in good health. Each CDR3 is given with its conserved first and last residue. Each record gives: clone size, D gene, V gene, CDR3 length, J gene, CDR3 protein, CDR3 DNA. The D gene is left open where the match is weak. Part of the rows lack a size; the others show once, few, many or a class for expanded clones.

abundance: -; d_gene: -; v_gene: TRBV7-2; len: 13; j_gene: TRBJ2-7; CDR3aa: CASRHRLPSEQYF; CDR3nt: TGTGCCAGCAGACACCGACTACCGTCTGAGCAGTACTTC
abundance: -; d_gene: -; v_gene: TRBV5-1; len: 15; j_gene: TRBJ2-3; CDR3aa: CASSSYTSSTDTQYF; CDR3nt: TGCGCCAGCAGCTCTTACACGTCTAGCACAGATACGCAGTATTTT
abundance: -; d_gene: -; v_gene: TRBV5-5; len: 15; j_gene: TRBJ1-6; CDR3aa: CASSLERLDNSPLHF; CDR3nt: TGTGCCAGCAGCTTGGAGCGGTTGGATAATTCACCCCTCCACTTT
abundance: -; d_gene: -; v_gene: TRBV30; len: 12; j_gene: TRBJ2-1; CDR3aa: CAWSVYYNEQFF; CDR3nt: TGTGCCTGGAGTGTATACTACAATGAGCAGTTCTTC
abundance: few; d_gene: TRBD1; v_gene: TRBV5-1; len: 12; j_gene: TRBJ2-1; CDR3aa: CASSEDRVEQFF; CDR3nt: TGCGCCAGCAGCGAGGACAGGGTTGAGCAGTTCTTC
abundance: few; d_gene: TRBD2; v_gene: TRBV10-3; len: 15; j_gene: TRBJ2-3; CDR3aa: CAISILAGAADTQYF; CDR3nt: TGTGCCATCAGTATACTAGCGGGGGCGGCAGATACGCAGTATTTT
abundance: -; d_gene: TRBD1; v_gene: TRBV7-9; len: 19; j_gene: TRBJ1-2; CDR3aa: CASSFFVLRTGRYSDGYTF; CDR3nt: TGTGCCAGCAGCTTCTTTGTTCTTCGGACAGGGCGGTATAGCGATGGCTACACCTTC
abundance: -; d_gene: TRBD1; v_gene: TRBV23-1; len: 17; j_gene: TRBJ2-7; CDR3aa: CASSALTCDRGPGEQYF; CDR3nt: TGCGCCAGCAGTGCCCTGACCTGCGACAGGGGGCCCGGCGAGCAGTACTTC
abundance: -; d_gene: -; v_gene: TRBV7-3; len: 11; j_gene: TRBJ1-1; CDR3aa: CASRIAGEAFF; CDR3nt: TGTGCCAGCAGGATAGCAGGGGAAGCTTTCTTT
abundance: few; d_gene: TRBD1; v_gene: TRBV11-1; len: 15; j_gene: TRBJ2-3; CDR3aa: CASVRGTSGTDTQYF; CDR3nt: TGTGCCAGCGTCAGGGGGACCTCCGGCACAGATACGCAGTATTTT
abundance: few; d_gene: -; v_gene: TRBV19; len: 16; j_gene: TRBJ2-2; CDR3aa: CASRSRTPSSTGELFF; CDR3nt: TGTGCCAGTAGAAGTCGGACACCCTCCTCTACCGGGGAGCTGTTTTTT
abundance: few; d_gene: TRBD1; v_gene: TRBV5-4; len: 14; j_gene: TRBJ2-7; CDR3aa: CASSFATGEYEQYF; CDR3nt: TGTGCCAGCAGCTTTGCGACAGGGGAGTACGAGCAGTACTTC
abundance: -; d_gene: TRBD1; v_gene: TRBV28; len: 16; j_gene: TRBJ2-7; CDR3aa: CASRRADRGKTYEQYF; CDR3nt: TGTGCCAGCAGGCGGGCGGACAGGGGGAAAACCTACGAGCAGTACTTC
abundance: few; d_gene: TRBD1; v_gene: TRBV4-2; len: 14; j_gene: TRBJ1-5; CDR3aa: CASTMDRGPQPQHF; CDR3nt: TGTGCCAGCACCATGGACAGGGGCCCTCAGCCCCAGCATTTT
abundance: -; d_gene: TRBD1; v_gene: TRBV2; len: 14; j_gene: TRBJ2-1; CDR3aa: CASSGQGTYNEQFF; CDR3nt: TGTGCCAGCAGTGGACAGGGCACCTACAATGAGCAGTTCTTC
abundance: -; d_gene: TRBD1; v_gene: TRBV10-2; len: 15; j_gene: TRBJ2-3; CDR3aa: CASFKPGQVPDTQYF; CDR3nt: TGCGCCAGCTTCAAGCCGGGACAGGTCCCAGATACGCAGTATTTT
abundance: few; d_gene: TRBD1; v_gene: TRBV7-9; len: 14; j_gene: TRBJ2-5; CDR3aa: CASSGQVLQETQYF; CDR3nt: TGTGCCAGCAGTGGACAGGTCCTCCAAGAGACCCAGTACTTC
abundance: -; d_gene: -; v_gene: TRBV23-1; len: 17; j_gene: TRBJ1-1; CDR3aa: CASSQSIAIRRNTEAFF; CDR3nt: TGCGCCAGCAGTCAATCGATCGCCATACGAAGGAACACTGAAGCTTTCTTT
abundance: -; d_gene: -; v_gene: TRBV7-2; len: 15; j_gene: TRBJ1-2; CDR3aa: CASSPRTKGSYGYTF; CDR3nt: TGTGCCAGCAGCCCGCGGACAAAAGGGTCCTATGGCTACACCTTC
abundance: -; d_gene: -; v_gene: TRBV6-5; len: 15; j_gene: TRBJ2-7; CDR3aa: CASSYGTTGTYEQYF; CDR3nt: TGTGCCAGCAGTTACGGGACAACCGGCACCTACGAGCAGTACTTC
abundance: -; d_gene: -; v_gene: TRBV5-1; len: 11; j_gene: TRBJ1-1; CDR3aa: CASRGALEAFF; CDR3nt: TGCGCCAGCAGAGGAGCACTTGAAGCTTTCTTT
abundance: few; d_gene: -; v_gene: TRBV7-2; len: 15; j_gene: TRBJ1-6; CDR3aa: CASSLWGPSNSPLHF; CDR3nt: TGTGCCAGCAGCTTATGGGGCCCTAGCAACTCACCCCTCCACTTT
abundance: few; d_gene: TRBD1; v_gene: TRBV5-1; len: 14; j_gene: TRBJ1-5; CDR3aa: CASSATGGRQPQHF; CDR3nt: TGCGCCAGCAGCGCAACAGGGGGGAGGCAGCCCCAGCATTTT
abundance: -; d_gene: TRBD2; v_gene: TRBV9; len: 19; j_gene: TRBJ2-4; CDR3aa: CASSVGGGLAGESKNIQYF; CDR3nt: TGTGCCAGCAGCGTAGGAGGGGGACTAGCGGGAGAAAGCAAAAACATTCAGTACTTC
abundance: few; d_gene: -; v_gene: TRBV19; len: 16; j_gene: TRBJ2-7; CDR3aa: CASSSFTSPSTYEQYF; CDR3nt: TGTGCCAGTAGTAGCTTTACCTCCCCCAGTACCTACGAGCAGTACTTC
abundance: few; d_gene: TRBD2; v_gene: TRBV10-3; len: 15; j_gene: TRBJ2-7; CDR3aa: CAISVPGLGDEEQYF; CDR3nt: TGTGCCATCAGTGTTCCGGGACTAGGGGATGAGGAGCAGTACTTC
abundance: -; d_gene: TRBD2; v_gene: TRBV4-3; len: 17; j_gene: TRBJ2-5; CDR3aa: CASSLTSGRSSQETQYF; CDR3nt: TGCGCCAGCAGCTTGACTAGCGGGAGGTCTTCCCAAGAGACCCAGTACTTC
abundance: -; d_gene: TRBD1; v_gene: TRBV7-2; len: 13; j_gene: TRBJ1-4; CDR3aa: CASSLDRDEKLFF; CDR3nt: TGTGCCAGCAGCTTGGACAGGGATGAAAAACTGTTTTTT
abundance: -; d_gene: -; v_gene: TRBV5-1; len: 13; j_gene: TRBJ2-5; CDR3aa: CASRYMGAETQYF; CDR3nt: TGCGCCAGCAGATATATGGGGGCGGAGACCCAGTACTTC
abundance: -; d_gene: TRBD1; v_gene: TRBV7-3; len: 14; j_gene: TRBJ1-1; CDR3aa: CASSRGQGSTEAFF; CDR3nt: TGTGCCAGCAGCAGAGGACAGGGGAGCACTGAAGCTTTCTTT